A selection of T cell receptor beta chains follows, all from one sample in a study of cytomegalovirus exposure and HLA in healthy donors. TCRdb keeps only in-frame clones here, not all; method: immunoSEQ multiplex PCR. The sample includes about 200,000 clones, roughly 80% seen only once; the top ten take 3.8%. Sample: PBMCs. These receptors all stem from a male donor in good health and CMV-seronegative. The CDR3 runs from the conserved cysteine through the conserved F or W. Each record gives: V gene, clone size, CDR3 protein. Expanded clones get a size class; other rows say once, few or many, or leave the size out.

TRBV19	-	CASTPAGGETQYF
TRBV5-6	once	CASSLVVTSTDTQYF
TRBV9	once	CASSVATQAPGLAVNEQFF
TRBV6-5	-	CASSYSGAGRNSPLHF
TRBV18	-	CASSLGQLQPQHF
TRBV6-5	once	CASSYSRGRLFTEAFF
TRBV18	-	CASSPKGGSSEAFF
TRBV25-1	once	CASAAAVTYEQYF
TRBV2	few	CASNRVGQPQHF
TRBV5-1	-	CASSSSGNDAEQFF
TRBV5-4	-	CASSFTTGWYTEAFF
TRBV7-3	-	CASRSSGGVLDEQFF
TRBV5-4	-	CASSFGLAGGDGGNTQYF
TRBV30	-	CAWNGQPNQPQHF
TRBV5-1	-	CASSLEQGGYEQYF
TRBV6-5	-	CASRGLAQAYEQYF
TRBV27	-	CASTRFFTDTQYF
TRBV10-3	-	CAISRDYEQYF
TRBV28	-	CASRPLEGRGVNQPQHF
TRBV4-2	many	CASSQAGQGNTEAFF
TRBV6-5	-	CASRDNYSNQPQHF
TRBV27	-	CASRRTGTVEAFF
TRBV27	once	CASSFGAEYYEQYF
TRBV7-8	-	CASSPSRLAGPSTDTQYF
TRBV11-2	-	CASSLRHSNEKLFF
TRBV14	-	CASSQVLGQGEDEQYF
TRBV21-1	-	CASSPARDRAEQYF
TRBV30	few	CAWGDSHNQPQHF
TRBV7-7	-	CASSLDRGTETQYF
TRBV5-6	once	CASSFVLGAGRTTDTQYF
TRBV28	-	CASKPPGDQPQHF
TRBV6-6	many	CASSYRTGQYTDTQYF
TRBV5-1	-	CASSTIPEREQFF
TRBV29-1	-	CSPSLASGVTDTQYF
TRBV7-9	once	CASSSQQGYEQYF
TRBV27	-	CASSSEHHVHGYTF
TRBV4-1	-	CASSQVGGSTDTQYF
TRBV7-3	many	CASSPTGNTGELFF
TRBV19	-	CASSDRLNTEAFF
TRBV19	-	CASSRIVGQGGRNEQYF
TRBV5-1	-	CASSFQPGGSSQETQYF
TRBV5-1	few	CASSAGLGDYEQYF
TRBV6-1	-	CASRDRAVVNQPQHF
TRBV28	-	CASSLNRESLRTEAFF
TRBV18	-	CASSPQVGRGQEQYF
TRBV5-1	-	CASSLAGRDEQYF
TRBV7-3	-	CASSPIATRQALPELFF
TRBV7-9	few	CSSSLAKNRPNTGELFF
TRBV9	-	CASSLAGTGATYNEQFF
TRBV6-5	-	CASSYFYRGNEQFF
TRBV7-2	-	CASSFRTSGNTIYF
TRBV18	-	CASSQDNSYNEQFF
TRBV19	-	CATRSFSGYSYNEQFF
TRBV9	-	CASSVAPAGTDTQYF
TRBV30	-	CAWSPDSFSYEQYF